The 9 T cell receptor beta chains reported below all come from one sample, sequenced in a study of T cell responses to AZD1222 COVID-19 vaccine. Assay used: immunoSEQ multiplex PCR; TCRdb lists only in-frame clones, some missing. Seen here are roughly 170,000 clones, 94% observed once, and the top ten hold 1.5% to 2%. The sequenced sample was peripheral blood, obtained 28 days after the second AZD1222 dose. These receptors came from an adult who received the AZD1222 COVID-19 vaccine.

The table lists this clone with a count of one. The chain recombines TRBV11-2 with TRBJ2-2; no reliable D call. V was trimmed by 6 bases and J by 3 bases, leaving 20 bases between them. The V gene's germline CDR1 is SGHAT and CDR2 FQNNGV. The CDR3 spans 17 residues. The CDR3 nucleotides read TGTGCCAGCAGTCCCTCCCAATCCAGAGGATACACCGGGGAGCTGTTTTTT. Protein sequence: CASSPSQSRGYTGELFF.

The V call is TRBV12-5, the J call TRBJ1-4; 9 nucleotides align to TRBD1. The trim removed 6 bases at V and 5 bases at J, leaving 4 bases unmatched. Germline CDR1 is LGHNT and CDR2 is FRNRAP. This CDR3 comprises 14 residues. CDR3 loop: CASGPGTGNEKLFF. The CDR3 DNA follows: TGTGCTAGTGGCCCCGGGACAGGGAATGAAAAACTGTTTTTT.

This chain joins TRBV21-1 and TRBJ1-1. TRBV21-1 constitutes a pseudogene. This CDR3 is 17 amino acids long. CDR3: CASTLMGGEHMNTEAFF. Written as DNA, the CDR3 is TGTGCCAGCACCTTAATGGGGGGGGAGCACATGAACACTGAAGCTTTCTTT.

V gene TRBV28 combines with J gene TRBJ1-1, with D uncertain. The CDR3 consists of 12 residues. Germline lookup yields CDR1 MDHEN and CDR2 SYDVKM. With 3 bases removed from V and 1 base from J, the gap between germline ends came to 3 bases. DNA of the CDR3: TGTGCCAGCAGTTTCACGAACACTGAAGCTTTCTTT. Protein product: CASSFTNTEAFF.

The gene calls are TRBV19 and TRBJ1-3; D remains ambiguous. The CDR3 covers 14 residues. Trimming shortened V by 3 bases and J by 0 bases, and 6 bases separated the two germline ends. Germline CDR1 LNHDA, CDR2 SQIVND (reference sequence). The CDR3 is CASSIGYSGNTIYF. DNA for the CDR3: TGTGCCAGTAGTATCGGGTACTCTGGAAACACCATATATTTT.

The chain combines TRBV5-6 with TRBJ2-5, with D unresolved. CDR3 size: 12 residues. Germline V lookup: CDR1 SGHDT, CDR2 YYEEEE. V was trimmed by 0 bases and J by 5 bases, leaving 5 bases between them. In nucleotides, the CDR3 is TGTGCCAGCAGCTTGGTCCGTGAGACCCAGTACTTC. This translates into CASSLVRETQYF.

The V and J genes are TRBV6-4 and TRBJ2-3; 10 positions match TRBD1. Germline loops: CDR1 MRHNA, CDR2 SNTAGT. V was pared by 2 bases and J by 2 bases, with 1 base of the junction left unmatched. This CDR3 has 15 amino acids. The CDR3 region has the DNA TGTGCCAGCAGTGACGGGACAGGGGCCACAGATACGCAGTATTTT. Protein: CASSDGTGATDTQYF.

The chain links TRBV15 to TRBJ1-1, with 7 positions matching TRBD1. Germline V gene sequence: CDR1 LNHNV, CDR2 YYDKDF (reference sequence). The J segment lost 3 bases and the V segment lost 6 bases, leaving 7 bases of the junction unmatched. The CDR3 sequence is 14 residues long. The CDR3 region is CATRDREGYTEAFF. CDR3 nucleotide sequence: TGTGCCACCAGAGACAGGGAGGGATACACTGAAGCTTTCTTT.

The chain joins TRBV6-5 to TRBJ2-1, with 7 bases matching TRBD2. V dropped 4 bases and J dropped 8; count of bases not matched to a gene: 14. The length of the CDR3 is 16 residues. Germline V CDR1 and CDR2: MNHEY, SVGAGI. This CDR3 is CASSFQPSGLFHEQFF. The CDR3 nucleotides are TGTGCCAGCAGTTTTCAGCCTAGCGGTTTATTTCATGAGCAGTTCTTC.